This TCR beta chain appears in the sequencing data of a study of T cells in Graves' hyperthyroidism and ophthalmopathy. Amplification targeted TCR beta CDR3 regions from RNA transcripts. Researchers ran a first-round RT-PCR on the TCR CDR3 using the HTBI primer set. TCRdb redid the calling of the multiplex PCR reads with MiXCR, one entry per CDR3 protein. This table holds almost 500,000 distinct CDR3 sequences, about 22% found once. Germline V gives CDR1 PRHDT, CDR2 FYEKMQ (reference sequence). J gave up 4 bases and V 2 bases, and 4 bases lay outside the gene matches. The CDR3 has 15 residues. The TCR sequence derives from a woman in her seventies with Graves' ophthalmopathy. Sequencing was performed on blood. This chain links TRBV13 with TRBJ2-1; 8 bases fit TRBD2. CDR3 sequence: CASSLWLAGYNEQFF. The CDR3 DNA sequence: TGTGCCAGCAGCTTATGGCTAGCGGGTTACAATGAGCAGTTCTTC. The entire variable domain, with the rest obtained from reference TRBV13 and TRBJ2-1, is as follows: AAGVIQSPRHLIKEKRETATLKCYPIPRHDTVYWYQQGPGQDPQFLISFYEKMQSDKGSIPDRFSAQQFSDYHSELNMSSLELGDSALYFCASSLWLAGYNEQFFGPGTRLTVL.